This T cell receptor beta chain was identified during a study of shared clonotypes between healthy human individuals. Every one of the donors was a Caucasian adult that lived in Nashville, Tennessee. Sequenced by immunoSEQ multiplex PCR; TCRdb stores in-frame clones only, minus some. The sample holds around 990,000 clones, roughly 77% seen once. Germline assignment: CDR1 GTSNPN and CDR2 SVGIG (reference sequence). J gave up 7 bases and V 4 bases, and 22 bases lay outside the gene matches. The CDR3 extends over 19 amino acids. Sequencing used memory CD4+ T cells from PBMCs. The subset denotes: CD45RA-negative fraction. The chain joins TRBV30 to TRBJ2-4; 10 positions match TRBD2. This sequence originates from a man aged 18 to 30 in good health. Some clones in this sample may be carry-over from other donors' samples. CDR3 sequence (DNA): TGTGCCTGGAACAATGGGGTGGCTAGCGGGAGTTTGGGCAAGAACATTCAGTACTTC. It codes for CAWNNGVASGSLGKNIQYF.